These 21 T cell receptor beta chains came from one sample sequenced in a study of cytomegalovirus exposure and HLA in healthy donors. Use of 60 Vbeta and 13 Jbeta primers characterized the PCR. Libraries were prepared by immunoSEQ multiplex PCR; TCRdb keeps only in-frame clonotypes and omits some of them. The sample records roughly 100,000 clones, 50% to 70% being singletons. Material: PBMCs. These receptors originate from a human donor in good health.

The CDR3 region is CASSTSAGVGWTGELFF. CDR3 sequence (DNA): TGTGCCAGCAGCACATCCGCGGGAGTAGGGTGGACCGGGGAGCTGTTTTTT. This rearrangement joins TRBV11-2 to TRBJ2-2, with TRBD2 identical over 7 bases. V trimming: 5 bases; J trimming: 5 bases; junction bases outside the gene matches: 14. The germline gives CDR1 SGHAT, CDR2 FQNNGV. This CDR3 comprises 17 residues. Supplemented by reference TRBV11-2 and TRBJ2-2, the full variable domain reads EAGVAQSPRYKIIEKRQSVAFWCNPISGHATLYWYQQILGQGPKLLIQFQNNGVVDDSQLPKDRFSAERLKGVDSTLKIQPAKLEDSAVYLCASSTSAGVGWTGELFFGEGSRLTVL.

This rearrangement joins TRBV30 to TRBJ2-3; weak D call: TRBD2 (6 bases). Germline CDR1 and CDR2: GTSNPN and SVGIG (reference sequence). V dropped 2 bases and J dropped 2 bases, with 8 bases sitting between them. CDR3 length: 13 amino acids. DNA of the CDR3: TGTGCCTGGAGTAGGAGGGTCACAGATACGCAGTATTTT. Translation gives CAWSRRVTDTQYF.

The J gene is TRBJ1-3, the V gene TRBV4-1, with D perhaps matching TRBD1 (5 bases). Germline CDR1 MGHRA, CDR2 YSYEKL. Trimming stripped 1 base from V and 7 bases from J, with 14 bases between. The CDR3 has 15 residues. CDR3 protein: CASSQGQPPRNTIYF. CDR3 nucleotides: TGCGCCAGCAGCCAAGGACAGCCGCCAAGGAACACCATATATTTT.

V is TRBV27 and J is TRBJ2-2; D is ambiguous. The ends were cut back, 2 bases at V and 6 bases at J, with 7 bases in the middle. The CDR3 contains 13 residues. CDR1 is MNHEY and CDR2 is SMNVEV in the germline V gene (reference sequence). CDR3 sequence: CASSLEAAGELFF. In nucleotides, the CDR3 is TGTGCCAGCAGTTTAGAGGCCGCCGGGGAGCTGTTTTTT.

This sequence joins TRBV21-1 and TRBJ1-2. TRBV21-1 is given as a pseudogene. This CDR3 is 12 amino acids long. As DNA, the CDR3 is TGTGCCAGCACTACGGCTAACTATGGCTACACCTTC. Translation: CASTTANYGYTF.

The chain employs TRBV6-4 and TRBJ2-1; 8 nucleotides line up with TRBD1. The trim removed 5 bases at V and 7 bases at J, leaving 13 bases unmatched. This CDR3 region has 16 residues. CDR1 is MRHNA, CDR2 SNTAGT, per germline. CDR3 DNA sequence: TGTGCCAGCAGTCTTTCCGCTGGGACAGGAAAAAATGAGCAGTTCTTC. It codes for CASSLSAGTGKNEQFF.

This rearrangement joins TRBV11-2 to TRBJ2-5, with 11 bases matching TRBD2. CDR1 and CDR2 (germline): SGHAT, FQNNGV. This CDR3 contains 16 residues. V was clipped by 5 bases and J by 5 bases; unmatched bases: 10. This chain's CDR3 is CASSRLSGRGWETQYF. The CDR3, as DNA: TGTGCCAGCAGCAGACTTAGCGGGAGGGGCTGGGAGACCCAGTACTTC.

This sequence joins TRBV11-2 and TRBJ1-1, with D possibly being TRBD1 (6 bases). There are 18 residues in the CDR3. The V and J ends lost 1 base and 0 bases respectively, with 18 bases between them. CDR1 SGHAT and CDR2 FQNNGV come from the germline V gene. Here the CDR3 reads CASSLGPGVVEVNTEAFF. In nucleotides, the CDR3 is TGTGCCAGCAGCTTAGGTCCAGGGGTGGTAGAGGTGAACACTGAAGCTTTCTTT.

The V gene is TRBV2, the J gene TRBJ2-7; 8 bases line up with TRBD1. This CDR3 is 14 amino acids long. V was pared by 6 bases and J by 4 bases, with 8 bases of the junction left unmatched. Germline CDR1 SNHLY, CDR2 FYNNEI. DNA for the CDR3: TGTGCCAGCAGGGAGGGGACAGGCCCTTACGAGCAGTACTTC. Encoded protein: CASREGTGPYEQYF. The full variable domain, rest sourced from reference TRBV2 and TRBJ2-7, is EPEVTQTPSHQVTQMGQEVILRCVPISNHLYFYWYRQILGQKVEFLVSFYNNEISEKSEIFDDQFSVERPDGSNFTLKIRSTKLEDSAMYFCASREGTGPYEQYFGPGTRLTVT.

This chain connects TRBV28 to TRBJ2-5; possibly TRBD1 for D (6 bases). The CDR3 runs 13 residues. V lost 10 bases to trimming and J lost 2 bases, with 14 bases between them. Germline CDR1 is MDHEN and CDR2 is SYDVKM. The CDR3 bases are TGTGCCACCCTTGGCGGACAGCAAGAGACCCAGTACTTC. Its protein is CATLGGQQETQYF.

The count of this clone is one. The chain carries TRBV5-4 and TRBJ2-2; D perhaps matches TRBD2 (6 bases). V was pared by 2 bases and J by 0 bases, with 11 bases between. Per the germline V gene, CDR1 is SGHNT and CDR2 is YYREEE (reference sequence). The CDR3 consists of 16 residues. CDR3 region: CASSFFGGSNTGELFF. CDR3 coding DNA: TGTGCCAGCAGCTTCTTCGGGGGATCGAACACCGGGGAGCTGTTTTTT.

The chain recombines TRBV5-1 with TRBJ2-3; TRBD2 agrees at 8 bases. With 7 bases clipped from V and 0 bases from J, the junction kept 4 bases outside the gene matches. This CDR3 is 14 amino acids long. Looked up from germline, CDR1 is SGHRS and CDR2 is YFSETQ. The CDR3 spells CASGSGVSTDTQYF. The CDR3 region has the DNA TGCGCCAGCGGTAGCGGGGTTAGCACAGATACGCAGTATTTT.

The CDR3, as DNA: TGTGCCAGCAGCTTAGCTAGATTCCCCGGCAGGGGCACTGGGGCCAACGTCCTGACTTTC. It specifies CASSLARFPGRGTGANVLTF. The chain links TRBV7-8 to TRBJ2-6; possible D gene TRBD1, 6 bases. Germline V gives CDR1 SGHVS, CDR2 FQNEAQ. Trimming stripped 0 bases from V and 2 bases from J, with 20 bases between. This CDR3 region has 20 residues.

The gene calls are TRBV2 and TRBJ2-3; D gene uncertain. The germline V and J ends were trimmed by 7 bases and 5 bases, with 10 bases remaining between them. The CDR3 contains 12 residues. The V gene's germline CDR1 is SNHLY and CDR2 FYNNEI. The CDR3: CASNHPLDTQYF. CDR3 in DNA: TGTGCCAGCAACCACCCACTAGATACGCAGTATTTT.

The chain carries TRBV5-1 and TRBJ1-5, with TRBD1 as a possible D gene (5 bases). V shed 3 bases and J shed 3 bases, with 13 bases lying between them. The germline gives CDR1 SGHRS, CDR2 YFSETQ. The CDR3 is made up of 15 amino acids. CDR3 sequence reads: CASSWLGGNNQPQHF. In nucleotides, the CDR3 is TGCGCCAGCAGCTGGCTGGGGGGTAACAATCAGCCCCAGCATTTT. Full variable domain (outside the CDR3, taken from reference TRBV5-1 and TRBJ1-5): KAGVTQTPRYLIKTRGQQVTLSCSPISGHRSVSWYQQTPGQGLQFLFEYFSETQRNKGNFPGRFSGRQFSNSRSEMNVSTLELGDSALYLCASSWLGGNNQPQHFGDGTRLSIL.

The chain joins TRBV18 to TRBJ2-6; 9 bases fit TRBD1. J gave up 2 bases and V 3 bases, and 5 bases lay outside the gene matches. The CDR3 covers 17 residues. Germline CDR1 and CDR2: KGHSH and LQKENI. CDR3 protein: CASSPVTGGTGANVLTF. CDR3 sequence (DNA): TGTGCCAGCTCACCGGTGACAGGGGGGACTGGGGCCAACGTCCTGACTTTC.

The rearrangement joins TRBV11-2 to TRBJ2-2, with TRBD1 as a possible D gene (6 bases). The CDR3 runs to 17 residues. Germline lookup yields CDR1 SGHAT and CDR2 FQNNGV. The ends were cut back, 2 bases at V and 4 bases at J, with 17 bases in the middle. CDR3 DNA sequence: TGTGCCAGCAGCTTATCGGTGGGGGCAGGGACCACCGGGGAGCTGTTTTTT. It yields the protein CASSLSVGAGTTGELFF.

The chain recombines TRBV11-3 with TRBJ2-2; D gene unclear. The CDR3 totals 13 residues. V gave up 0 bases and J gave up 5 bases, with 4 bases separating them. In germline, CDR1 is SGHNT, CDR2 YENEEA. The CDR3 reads CASSLDATGELFF. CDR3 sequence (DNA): TGTGCCAGCAGCTTAGACGCGACCGGGGAGCTGTTTTTT.

CDR3 DNA sequence: TGCAGCGTGATAGCGGGAGCAGAGACCCAGTACTTC. Translated, it gives CSVIAGAETQYF. The chain combines TRBV29-1 with TRBJ2-5; 9 positions agree with TRBD2. Trimming took 6 bases from V and 4 from J; bases not matched to a gene: 3. The CDR3 length is 12 residues. Germline V gene data show CDR1 as SQVTM and CDR2 as ANQGSEA.

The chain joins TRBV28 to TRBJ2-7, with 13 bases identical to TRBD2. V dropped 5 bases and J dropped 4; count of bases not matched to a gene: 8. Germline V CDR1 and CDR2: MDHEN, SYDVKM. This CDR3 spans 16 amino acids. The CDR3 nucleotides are TGTGCCAGCAGTCCGACCGGACTAGCGGGAGCGTACGAGCAGTACTTC. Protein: CASSPTGLAGAYEQYF.

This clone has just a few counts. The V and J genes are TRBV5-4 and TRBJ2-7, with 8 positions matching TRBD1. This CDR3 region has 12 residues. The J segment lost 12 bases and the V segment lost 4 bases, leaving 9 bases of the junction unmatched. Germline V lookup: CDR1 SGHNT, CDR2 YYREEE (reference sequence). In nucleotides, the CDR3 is TGTGCCAGCAGCGCCGACAGGGGTAATTCGTACTTC. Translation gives CASSADRGNSYF. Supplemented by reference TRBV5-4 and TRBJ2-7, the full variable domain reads ETGVTQSPTHLIKTRGQQVTLRCSSQSGHNTVSWYQQALGQGPQFIFQYYREEENGRGNFPPRFSGLQFPNYSSELNVNALELDDSALYLCASSADRGNSYFGPGTRLTVT.